A selection of T cell receptor beta chains follows, all from one sample in a study of T cells in Graves' hyperthyroidism and ophthalmopathy. TCRdb passed the multiplex PCR reads through MiXCR, listing each CDR3 protein once. The sample yields 200,000 or so distinct CDR3 sequences, less than 20% seen once. Sequencing was performed on blood. Every receptor here comes from a woman in her forties or fifties with Graves' hyperthyroidism. The conserved cysteine and the conserved F or W are not part of the CDR3 here. The D gene is left open where the match is weak. A row's size may be missing; if present it is once, few, many or a size class.

cdr3_aa	j_call	v_call	d_call	clone_size
ASSLTKLGTEAF	TRBJ1-1	TRBV12-3/TRBV12-4	.	many
ASSRQDYGYT	TRBJ1-2	TRBV19	.	.
ASSGKGGASGTDTQY	TRBJ2-3	TRBV5-1	TRBD1	few
AISESASSGRISYNEQF	TRBJ2-1	TRBV10-3	TRBD2	once
ASSEVTPANYGYT	TRBJ1-2	TRBV6-1	.	few
SARVPGANTGELF	TRBJ2-2	TRBV20-1	.	few
ASSIDPGRLNEQF	TRBJ2-1	TRBV9	.	.
ASRDTGIDYGYT	TRBJ1-2	TRBV2	.	many
ASRGESTDFSPLH	TRBJ1-6	TRBV12-3/TRBV12-4	.	.
SALRQYTEAF	TRBJ1-1	TRBV20-1	.	many
ASSGVDEQY	TRBJ2-7	TRBV27	.	many
ASSQDGLASNEQF	TRBJ2-1	TRBV4-2	TRBD2	few
ATRDGAYEQY	TRBJ2-7	TRBV19	.	few
ASSVYDSLSTDTQY	TRBJ2-3	TRBV9	.	many
ASSLGSGLADNEQF	TRBJ2-1	TRBV5-1	.	many
ASSTGTDLY	TRBJ1-3	TRBV13	.	.
ASTRGSYNEQF	TRBJ2-1	TRBV6-1	.	.
ASSQWTRTDLNYGYT	TRBJ1-2	TRBV4-1	.	few
ASGTGSYEQF	.	TRBV7-3	TRBD1	.
ASGLGQSDQPQH	TRBJ1-5	TRBV12-5	.	many
SAHFLGLAGEAGETQY	TRBJ2-5	TRBV20-1	TRBD2	many
ATALAGVEQF	TRBJ2-1	TRBV2	TRBD2	many
ASRASGSRKETQY	TRBJ2-5	TRBV7-9	TRBD2	few
ASSHGDGSSYEQY	TRBJ2-7	TRBV5-1	.	many
SVEVAGGGTEAF	TRBJ1-1	TRBV29-1	.	few
ASSRGLAGGDEQF	TRBJ2-1	TRBV11-1	TRBD2	many
ASSSDFGYRSNQPQH	TRBJ1-5	TRBV27	.	few
ASSPTLSTPSGEAF	TRBJ1-1	TRBV9	.	.
ASSLAGTSRNEQF	TRBJ2-1	TRBV11-2	TRBD2	many
SVARQGNTGELF	TRBJ2-2	TRBV29-1	TRBD1	many
ASSSYREDQPQH	TRBJ1-5	TRBV12-3/TRBV12-4	.	.
ASSQDLEETQY	TRBJ2-5	TRBV14	.	few
SARDPAGGSTDTQY	TRBJ2-3	TRBV20-1	TRBD2	many
ASSVGGSGVNQPQH	TRBJ1-5	TRBV9	.	few
SARGGSLAGEETQY	TRBJ2-5	TRBV20-1	TRBD2	once
SVVPLGDTQY	TRBJ2-3	TRBV29-1	.	.
ASSLAPPGVQPQH	TRBJ1-5	TRBV28	.	few
ASSCSRVNYGYT	TRBJ1-2	TRBV6-1	.	few
ATSSPQGGSNQPQH	TRBJ1-5	TRBV15	.	many
AWIINEQF	TRBJ2-1	TRBV30	.	once
ASSLRPGGRAGYEQY	TRBJ2-7	TRBV11-2	TRBD2	many
SARGSGDTDTQY	TRBJ2-3	TRBV20-1	TRBD2	.
SARTSGSSYEQY	TRBJ2-7	TRBV20-1	TRBD2	many
ASSNRVGLGASGNTIY	TRBJ1-3	TRBV27	.	few
ASSLGDRHTGELF	TRBJ2-2	TRBV7-2	.	.
SKEEREGPDEQF	TRBJ2-1	TRBV24-1	TRBD2	many
ASSVEIGSGSRELF	TRBJ2-2	TRBV9	TRBD2	.
ASSITSGISYEQY	TRBJ2-7	TRBV19	TRBD2	few